The table lists the clone carrying this T cell receptor beta chain with many counts. Antigen: not known. The CDR3 runs 15 residues. Germline V gene lookup returns CDR1 ENHRY and CDR2 SYGVKD. The V gene end was trimmed by 6 bases and the J gene end by 1 base; junction bases not matched to a gene: 7. This record comes from a study of T cells in Graves' hyperthyroidism and ophthalmopathy. Looking at the study overall: Peripheral blood was drawn at first diagnosis, prior to all treatment.

Findings of the study overall: Ophthalmopathy onset followed model prediction by a median roughly 6 months.

Using RNA transcripts as the source, TCR beta CDR3 regions were amplified. TCR CDR3 regions were first amplified by RT-PCR with HTBI primers. TCRdb passed the multiplex PCR reads through MiXCR, listing each CDR3 protein once. The table lists 250,000 to 350,000 distinct CDR3 sequences, roughly 15% of them singletons. The material sequenced was blood. The source is a young man with Graves' hyperthyroidism. The chain joins TRBV10-3 to TRBJ2-3; 7 positions match TRBD1. The CDR3 DNA follows: TGTGCCATCAGGGACACCGGGACAGGCACAGATACGCAGTATTTT. As protein: CAIRDTGTGTDTQYF.